What follows describes a single T cell receptor beta chain. Its specificity is not known. With 2 bases clipped from V and 7 bases from J, the junction kept 5 bases outside the gene matches. Germline CDR1 and CDR2: GTSNPN and SVGIG (reference sequence). The length of the CDR3 is 12 residues. This sample was taken from a study of a mutant IDH1 vaccine in newly diagnosed glioma. Study in general: Patients in the study were vaccinated eight times, receiving shots in weeks 1, 3, 5, 7, 11, 15, 19 and 23. The start of vaccination came 4-6 weeks after radiotherapy alone, or with temozolomide cycles. Patients were pretreated with radiotherapy, temozolomide, or both, mostly both.

The time point: week 11, during vaccination. The study gave 300 ug of mutant IDH1 20-mer peptide per vaccine dose, with topical imiquimod. New WHO grade 3 or 4 astrocytomas that were IDH1-mutant and ATRX-lost occurred in the donors. The data were produced by immunoSEQ multiplex PCR, yet TCRdb's version contains in-frame clones alone and is incomplete. The data show about 40,000 clones, 80% seen once. The sequence was collected from a woman in her thirties with glioma. Some clones in this sample may be carry-over from other donors' samples. Sequences were derived from peripheral blood mononuclear cells (PBMCs), sampled from a glioma patient whose treatment included an IDH1 peptide vaccine. This rearrangement joins TRBV30 to TRBJ2-7; 7 bases are a match to TRBD1. This chain's CDR3 is CAWSRLDREQYF. The CDR3, as DNA: TGTGCCTGGAGTCGGCTGGACAGGGAGCAGTACTTC.